What follows are 20 T cell receptor beta chains derived from one specimen sequenced in a study of T cells in Graves' hyperthyroidism and ophthalmopathy. RNA transcripts served as the template for amplifying TCR beta CDR3 regions. An initial round of RT-PCR targeting the TCR CDR3 relied on the HTBI primer set. TCRdb reprocessed the multiplex PCR reads with MiXCR, giving one entry per CDR3 protein. The sample contains approximately 420,000 distinct CDR3 sequences, about an eighth of which appear only once. The sample taken for sequencing was blood. The receptors stem from a woman aged 18-29 years with Graves' hyperthyroidism.

Ten or more counts support this clonotype. This chain connects TRBV5-1 to TRBJ2-7, with 8 bases aligning to TRBD1. The CDR3 totals 14 residues. CDR1 is SGHRS, CDR2 YFSETQ, per germline. The V gene end was trimmed by 4 bases and the J gene end by 2 bases; junction bases not matched to a gene: 5. This CDR3 is CASSAGQDAYEQYF. The DNA for the CDR3 is TGCGCCAGCAGCGCGGGACAGGATGCCTACGAGCAGTACTTC.

This clonotype was counted between two and nine times. This rearrangement joins TRBV18 to TRBJ2-7, with D perhaps TRBD1 (5 bases). Trimming cost V 1 base and J 0 bases, with 13 bases left between them. The CDR3 is 16 residues long. Germline V gene lookup returns CDR1 KGHSH and CDR2 LQKENI. The DNA of the CDR3 is TGTGCCAGCTCACCACAACGGATTGGGGCCTCCTACGAGCAGTACTTC. This encodes CASSPQRIGASYEQYF.

The J gene is TRBJ2-7, the V gene TRBV11-2, with 9 bases aligning to TRBD2. Trimming at V came to 4 bases and at J to 2 bases, leaving 9 bases not matched to a gene. The CDR3 totals 16 residues. Germline lookup yields CDR1 SGHAT and CDR2 FQNNGV. The CDR3 loop reads CASSSPLVAGAYEQYF. The CDR3 DNA is TGTGCCAGCAGCTCCCCCTTAGTAGCGGGAGCCTACGAGCAGTACTTC.

At least ten counts were recorded for this clonotype. This rearrangement joins TRBV28 to TRBJ2-7, with D possibly TRBD2 on 6 matching bases. In germline, CDR1 is MDHEN, CDR2 SYDVKM. This CDR3 contains 17 residues. Deletions cut 3 bases from V and 4 bases from J, with 22 bases between. The CDR3 DNA is TGTGCCAGCAGTTTCCTTCCGGGGGACGCGCGGAAATACGAGCAGTACTTC. Protein: CASSFLPGDARKYEQYF.

This clonotype showed up just a few times. The chain uses TRBV3-1 and TRBJ2-1; D may match TRBD1 or TRBD2 (7 bases each). The V end lost 10 bases, the J end lost 9 bases, and 22 bases lay between the germline ends. Germline CDR1 is LGHDT and CDR2 is YNNKEL (reference sequence). The CDR3 loop spans 14 amino acids. The CDR3 DNA follows: TGTGCCACCTCAGGGGGGGCGTTGGCCCTTGAGCAGTTCTTC. Its protein product is CATSGGALALEQFF.

This clonotype was counted many times. The chain combines TRBV29-1 with TRBJ2-1; D gene uncertain. Deletions cut 7 bases from V and 4 bases from J, with 5 bases between. The germline CDR1 and CDR2 sequences are SQVTM and ANQGSEA. The CDR3 length is 10 residues. The CDR3 DNA follows: TGCAGCGCACAATACAATGAGCAGTTCTTC. Translated: CSAQYNEQFF.

In this sample, this clonotype turned up many times. This chain links TRBV5-5 with TRBJ2-7; no definite D call. This CDR3 comprises 14 residues. Per the germline V gene, CDR1 is SGHKS and CDR2 is YYEKEE (reference sequence). V was clipped by 4 bases and J by 4 bases, with 15 bases between them. The DNA of the CDR3 is TGTGCCAGCAGCCGCAATACCGATGGGTACGAGCAGTACTTC. Its translation: CASSRNTDGYEQYF. Complete variable domain (other parts from reference TRBV5-5 and TRBJ2-7): DAGVTQSPTHLIKTRGQQVTLRCSPISGHKSVSWYQQVLGQGPQFIFQYYEKEERGRGNFPDRFSARQFPNYSSELNVNALLLGDSALYLCASSRNTDGYEQYFGPGTRLTVT.

This clonotype was counted ten times or more. V usage is TRBV2 and J usage is TRBJ1-5; D ambiguous. The germline V gene has CDR1 SNHLY and CDR2 FYNNEI. Trimming pared 1 base from V and 9 bases from J, leaving 4 bases between. CDR3 length: 11 residues. Here the CDR3 DNA reads TGTGCCAGCAGTGAAGGGCTGCCCCAGCATTTT. Protein: CASSEGLPQHF.

In this sample, this clonotype turned up many times. The chain recombines TRBV30 with TRBJ2-1, with D perhaps matching TRBD1 (5 bases). The V and J ends lost 2 bases and 2 bases respectively, with 10 bases between them. The germline gives CDR1 GTSNPN, CDR2 SVGIG (reference sequence). This CDR3 has 14 amino acids. CDR3 bases: TGTGCCTGGAGTCCACCCAGGGCCTACAATGAGCAGTTCTTC. It translates to CAWSPPRAYNEQFF.

This clonotype has more than one count but fewer than ten. This sequence joins TRBV30 and TRBJ2-5; D call uncertain. Trimming pared 4 bases from V and 5 bases from J, leaving 11 bases between. The germline CDR1 and CDR2 sequences are GTSNPN and SVGIG (reference sequence). CDR3 length: 12 residues. This chain's CDR3 is CAWTANTETQYF. The CDR3 DNA reads as TGTGCCTGGACCGCTAACACGGAGACCCAGTACTTC.

This clonotype has ten or more counts. V gene TRBV28 combines with J gene TRBJ1-2; TRBD1 matches 9 bases. The CDR3 contains 17 residues. Germline values: CDR1 MDHEN, CDR2 SYDVKM. J gave up 2 bases and V 2 bases, and 9 bases lay outside the gene matches. CDR3 residues: CASSLGRRDRENYGYTF. The CDR3 DNA is TGTGCCAGCAGTTTAGGGAGGCGGGACAGGGAGAACTATGGCTACACCTTC.

This clonotype was observed a single time. The genes are TRBV6-1 and TRBJ2-1; 13 positions match TRBD2. J gave up 8 bases and V 5 bases, and 6 bases lay outside the gene matches. Germline V gives CDR1 MNHNS, CDR2 SASEGT. The CDR3 contains 15 residues. The CDR3 sequence is CASSRTSGSRDEQFF. The DNA for the CDR3 is TGTGCCAGCAGTCGGACTAGCGGGAGTAGGGATGAGCAGTTCTTC.

This sequence joins TRBV7-9 and TRBJ2-1, with 7 positions matching TRBD2. The CDR3 length is 12 residues. Germline V gene lookup returns CDR1 SEHNR and CDR2 FQNEAQ (reference sequence). Trimming took 8 bases from V and 4 from J; bases not matched to a gene: 2. The CDR3 region is CASGRAYNEQFF. CDR3 nucleotides: TGTGCCAGCGGGAGGGCGTACAATGAGCAGTTCTTC.

In its sample, this clonotype was seen many times. The rearrangement uses TRBV20-1 and TRBJ2-3, with D uncertain. The CDR3 totals 15 residues. The germline V gene encodes CDR1 DFQATT and CDR2 SNEGSKA (reference sequence). With 3 bases removed from V and 2 bases from J, the gap between germline ends came to 15 bases. The CDR3 nucleotides read TGCAGTGCTAGGTCCCTCTTCCAAGACACAGATACGCAGTATTTT. This sequence encodes CSARSLFQDTDTQYF.

In this sample, this clonotype turned up a few times. The chain uses TRBV19 and TRBJ2-1; 7 bases line up with TRBD2. Germline V gene data show CDR1 as LNHDA and CDR2 as SQIVND (reference sequence). V dropped 6 bases and J dropped 0; count of bases not matched to a gene: 5. The CDR3 consists of 15 residues. The CDR3 is CASSPGTNSYNEQFF. DNA for the CDR3: TGTGCCAGTAGCCCCGGGACTAACTCCTACAATGAGCAGTTCTTC.

This clonotype was observed at least ten times. The rearrangement joins TRBV11-2 to TRBJ1-1; 7 bases match TRBD1. Germline V gene sequence: CDR1 SGHAT, CDR2 FQNNGV. V lost 4 bases, J lost 8 bases, and 4 bases stayed unmatched. The CDR3 is 12 amino acids. The CDR3 region is CASSYYRGEAFF. The DNA of the CDR3 is TGTGCCAGCAGCTACTACAGGGGAGAAGCTTTCTTT.

This clonotype was recorded at least ten times. This chain connects TRBV11-2 to TRBJ2-5, with D perhaps TRBD1 (7 bases). V dropped 5 bases and J dropped 1 base, with 20 bases sitting between them. The germline gives CDR1 SGHAT, CDR2 FQNNGV. The CDR3 length is 17 residues. The chain's CDR3 is CASSEGRGTVGQETQYF. The CDR3 DNA follows: TGTGCCAGCAGCGAAGGCCGGGGGACAGTCGGCCAAGAGACCCAGTACTTC.

This clonotype was detected many times. This chain links TRBV6-2 or TRBV6-3 with TRBJ1-2; D might be TRBD1 (5 bases). V was cut by 6 bases and J by 6 bases, with 20 bases left in between. Germline loops: CDR1 MNHEY, CDR2 SVGEGT. CDR3 length equals 15 residues. The CDR3 sequence: CASRFSDTTEDGYTF. Written as DNA, the CDR3 is TGTGCCAGCAGATTCTCCGACACGACAGAGGATGGCTACACCTTC.

The chain carries TRBV6-5 and TRBJ1-1; D is unclear. CDR1 is MNHEY and CDR2 is SVGAGI in the germline V gene. The V end lost 0 bases, the J end lost 1 base, and 6 bases lay between the germline ends. There are 14 residues in the CDR3. CDR3 DNA sequence: TGTGCCAGCAGTTACTCCCCCAGGAACACTGAAGCTTTCTTT. It yields the protein CASSYSPRNTEAFF.

Of note for this clonotype: A single base separates this from a much larger clone, so it may be a read error. V is TRBV28 and J is TRBJ2-7; 10 bases align to TRBD2. Germline V lookup: CDR1 MDHEN, CDR2 SYDVKM. The CDR3 loop spans 16 amino acids. This chain's CDR3 is CASSQTSGTTSCEQYF. The DNA of the CDR3 is TGTGCCAGCAGCCAAACTAGCGGGACAACCTCCTGCGAGCAGTACTTC.